A selection of T cell receptor beta chains follows, all from one sample in a study of T cell responses to AZD1222 COVID-19 vaccine. Sequencing was performed with immunoSEQ multiplex PCR; in TCRdb, only in-frame clones are kept and a portion is missing. The data hold over 75,000 clones, with 70% to 90% observed a single time. The material was peripheral blood, obtained 28 days after the second AZD1222 dose. All receptors derive from an adult who received the AZD1222 COVID-19 vaccine. CDR3s leave out the opening cysteine and the closing phenylalanine or tryptophan.

>TRBV30|TRBJ1-4|13
AWSSLGGLDEKLF
>TRBV27|TRBJ2-1|11
ASSADYYNEQF
>TRBV19|TRBJ1-2|10
ASRDSSYGYT
>TRBV18|TRBJ1-1|12
ASSMQVANTEAF
>TRBV19|TRBJ2-1|12
ASSSLTSYNEQF
>TRBV12-5|TRBJ2-5|11
ASGLGAQETQY
>TRBV6-4|TRBJ2-3|13
ASSETSGNSDTQY
>TRBV6-6|TRBJ2-7|12
ASSPPDRSYEQY
>TRBV28|TRBJ1-2|13
ASSSTGGASYGYT
>TRBV2|TRBJ1-4|11
ASRTGGNEKLF
>TRBV4-1|TRBJ1-6|11
ASSQGNNSPLH
>TRBV5-8|TRBJ2-1|14
ASSQTGGSSYNEQF
>TRBV5-1|TRBJ2-3|15
ASSLATGQGGTDTQY
>TRBV2|TRBJ2-6|14
ASSVTGVSGANVLT
>TRBV21-1|TRBJ2-5|12
ASSEGTRDETQY
>TRBV3-1/TRBV3-2|TRBJ1-4|11
ASSQRTGEKLF
>TRBV5-8|TRBJ1-2|11
ASSLVGRNGYT
>TRBV2|TRBJ1-5|13
ASSVRTGDNQPQH
>TRBV4-2|TRBJ1-2|12
ASSQVGEPTPYT
>TRBV6-6|TRBJ2-3|12
ASIDRGDTDTQY
>TRBV2|TRBJ2-5|11
ASSERGGETQY
>TRBV6-5|TRBJ2-3|12
ATRSPPHTDTQY
>TRBV28|TRBJ1-4|12
ASSPPGPGEKLF
>TRBV7-3|TRBJ2-7|11
ASSTSPGREQY
>TRBV5-1|TRBJ1-2|11
ASSLAGNYGYT
>TRBV28|TRBJ1-3|12
ASSQGYSGNTIY
>TRBV7-2|TRBJ1-3|12
ASSPGYSGNTIY
>TRBV11-2|TRBJ1-5|11
ASSPQAASPQH
>TRBV6-5|TRBJ1-1|14
ASSYSLFSGSTEAF
>TRBV28|TRBJ1-5|12
ASSFRTGRQPQH
>TRBV10-3|TRBJ1-1|15
AISERSQGKRNTEAF
>TRBV5-1|TRBJ1-2|11
ASSADREVSYT
>TRBV2|TRBJ1-4|14
ASRGFNRATNEKLF
>TRBV24-1|TRBJ2-1|9
ATSDRGEQF
>TRBV10-1|TRBJ1-1|13
ASSDPLKGDTEAF
>TRBV24-1|TRBJ2-2|11
ATSGLTVGELF
>TRBV7-9|TRBJ2-1|17
ASSLGKTVTLDLIDEQF
>TRBV5-4|TRBJ2-7|12
ASSLGQGYYEQY
>TRBV24-1|TRBJ2-5|14
ATSDPTGGRRETQY
>TRBV10-1|TRBJ2-5|16
ASSDSGRRLAGGETQY
>TRBV30|TRBJ1-6|11
AWNGGADSPLH
>TRBV6-5|TRBJ2-7|10
ASRNTAYEQY
>TRBV7-9|TRBJ1-2|13
ASSLAIGGYYGYT
>TRBV5-1|TRBJ1-5|15
ASSLGPTGDSNQPQH
>TRBV29-1|TRBJ2-7|11
SVEKGGNYEQY
>TRBV4-3|TRBJ1-2|12
ASSQDSSNYGYT
>TRBV7-9|TRBJ1-1|8
ASILTEAF
>TRBV18|TRBJ1-2|12
ASSPPGGDYGYT
>TRBV5-4|TRBJ1-3|16
ASSLKPSGGIAGNTIY
>TRBV5-1|TRBJ2-1|16
ASSAGLAGARSYNEQF